This T cell receptor (beta chain) is drawn from a study of blood T cell repertoires in COVID-19. About the research overall: COVID-19 samples, acute and convalescent, were from the United States, Italy and Spain.

After removal of 3 bases from V and 7 bases from J, the junction contained 2 bases not matched to a gene. Germline CDR1 is SEHNR and CDR2 is FQNEAQ (reference sequence). The CDR3 contains 13 residues. Under the authors' procedure: Cell counts per sample came from amplifying reference gene primers. The method was immunoSEQ multiplex PCR; TCRdb's version includes in-frame clones alone and lacks a portion of them. V, J and clone size are those of that table, while D and trimming were read from the DNA. The table lists tens of thousands of clones, 70% to 80% of them singletons, with 15% to 17% in the top ten.

The rearrangement links TRBV7-9 to TRBJ1-5, with 8 positions matching TRBD1. The sequencing input was peripheral blood. The TCR sequence derives from a human donor in a cohort sampled during active COVID-19. As DNA, the CDR3 is TGTGCCAGCAGCTTCACAGGGGGACAGCCCCAGCATTTT. The encoded protein is CASSFTGGQPQHF.